Listed below are T cell receptor beta chains from one sample, sequenced in a study of blood T cell repertoires in COVID-19. The repertoire was sequenced with immunoSEQ multiplex PCR; TCRdb's copy has only in-frame clones and lacks some. Counted here are about 150,000 clones, approximately 86% occurring once; the ten biggest clones make up around 6.2%. The sequenced sample consisted of PBMCs or T cells enriched from blood (not recorded which). Receptors were obtained from a woman in her thirties or forties who had recovered from COVID-19. Each CDR3 is given with its conserved first and last residue. A D gene is named only where the DNA matches it firmly. The size entry is marked missing in some rows and otherwise reads once, few, many or a size class.

size | D | J | V | CDR3 | DNA
. | . | TRBJ2-1 | TRBV3-1/TRBV3-2 | CASSPRTGNYNEQFF | TGTGCCAGCAGCCCCCGGACGGGAAACTACAATGAGCAGTTCTTC
. | . | TRBJ1-2 | TRBV6-5 | CASMSPGYYGYTF | TGTGCCAGCATGTCACCGGGGTACTATGGCTACACCTTC
. | TRBD1 | TRBJ1-1 | TRBV27 | CASSLTGQGYMNTEAFF | TGTGCCAGCAGTTTGACGGGACAGGGGTACATGAACACTGAAGCTTTCTTT
. | . | TRBJ1-5 | TRBV10-3 | CATRGFDSGGQPQHF | TGTGCCACCAGGGGTTTTGACTCCGGCGGCCAGCCCCAGCATTTT
. | . | TRBJ2-2 | TRBV9 | CASSVNSPPNTGELFF | TGTGCCAGCAGCGTAAATAGTCCCCCGAACACCGGGGAGCTGTTTTTT
. | TRBD1 | TRBJ1-5 | TRBV10-2 | CASSEWTGGGQPQHF | TGCGCCAGCAGTGAGTGGACAGGGGGTGGACAGCCCCAGCATTTT
. | . | TRBJ1-2 | TRBV6-1 | CASSEATGKHQNYGYTF | TGTGCCAGCAGTGAAGCTACAGGAAAACACCAGAACTATGGCTACACCTTC
. | . | TRBJ1-6 | TRBV5-6 | CASSLGGESPLHF | TGTGCCAGCAGCTTGGGGGGGGAATCACCCCTCCACTTT
few | TRBD1 | TRBJ2-5 | TRBV27 | CASSSDRGYETQYF | TGTGCCAGCAGCTCGGACAGGGGCTATGAGACCCAGTACTTC
. | . | TRBJ1-4 | TRBV6-5 | CASSSGQMNEKLFF | TGTGCCAGCAGTTCCGGACAAATGAATGAAAAACTGTTTTTT
. | TRBD2 | TRBJ2-7 | TRBV3-1/TRBV3-2 | CASSQGASGSYEQYF | TGTGCCAGCAGCCAAGGGGCTAGCGGCTCCTACGAGCAGTACTTC
. | . | TRBJ2-1 | TRBV7-8 | CASSQGYRGGHNEQFF | TGTGCCAGCAGCCAAGGGTATCGAGGAGGCCACAATGAGCAGTTCTTC
. | TRBD1 | TRBJ1-5 | TRBV19 | CASSSDRVQPQHF | TGTGCCAGTAGTTCGGACAGGGTTCAGCCCCAGCATTTT
. | TRBD1 | TRBJ2-1 | TRBV19 | CASSLGQGPNEQFF | TGTGCCAGTAGTCTTGGACAGGGCCCCAATGAGCAGTTCTTC
. | . | TRBJ1-1 | TRBV5-4 | CASSMYSTNGDTEAFF | TGTGCCAGCAGCATGTACAGCACCAACGGGGACACTGAAGCTTTCTTT
. | . | TRBJ2-3 | TRBV6-1 | CASSDPSRSTDTQYF | TGTGCCAGCAGTGACCCCTCGCGGTCCACAGATACGCAGTATTTT
. | TRBD2 | TRBJ2-5 | TRBV7-3 | CASSPRGGRETQYF | TGTGCCAGCAGCCCCCGCGGCGGGAGGGAGACCCAGTACTTC
. | TRBD1 | TRBJ2-7 | TRBV18 | CASSPPGQGYEQYF | TGTGCCAGCTCACCACCGGGACAGGGTTACGAGCAGTACTTC
. | . | TRBJ2-1 | TRBV7-2 | CASSLARYEQFF | TGTGCCAGCAGCTTAGCCCGGTATGAGCAGTTCTTC
. | TRBD1 | TRBJ1-5 | TRBV19 | CASSISGQGNQPQHF | TGTGCCAGTAGTATTTCCGGACAGGGTAATCAGCCCCAGCATTTT
. | . | TRBJ2-7 | TRBV10-3 | CAISRSSYEQYF | TGTGCCATCTCTCGGAGCTCCTACGAGCAGTACTTC
. | . | TRBJ1-5 | TRBV3-1/TRBV3-2 | CASSPGGDIVQPQHF | TGTGCCAGCAGCCCCGGCGGCGATATCGTTCAGCCCCAGCATTTT
. | . | TRBJ1-2 | TRBV9 | CASSVSGWGYTF | TGTGCCAGCAGCGTATCCGGGTGGGGCTACACCTTC
. | TRBD1 | TRBJ1-1 | TRBV5-1 | CASRDRVNTEAFF | TGCGCCAGCAGGGACAGGGTTAACACTGAAGCTTTCTTT
. | . | TRBJ2-1 | TRBV6-1 | CASSEDWRVYNEQFF | TGTGCCAGCAGTGAAGATTGGCGGGTCTACAATGAGCAGTTCTTC
once | TRBD2 | TRBJ2-1 | TRBV29-1 | CSSVAGFDEQFF | TGCAGCTCAGTAGCGGGATTCGATGAGCAGTTCTTC
. | . | TRBJ1-1 | TRBV4-1 | CASSQEWRGGLPEAFF | TGCGCCAGCAGCCAAGAGTGGAGGGGTGGGTTACCTGAAGCTTTCTTT
. | . | TRBJ1-2 | TRBV9 | CASNSAQAAYTF | TGTGCCAGCAACTCGGCACAGGCCGCCTACACCTTC
. | TRBD1 | TRBJ1-3 | TRBV27 | CASSMGQGIGGNTIYF | TGTGCCAGCAGTATGGGACAGGGGATCGGTGGAAACACCATATATTTT
. | . | TRBJ1-5 | TRBV3-1/TRBV3-2 | CASSQNLIAGAPDQPQHF | TGTGCCAGCAGCCAAAACCTCATAGCGGGGGCGCCGGATCAGCCCCAGCATTTT
few | . | TRBJ1-4 | TRBV5-1 | CASSTAVREKLFF | TGCGCCAGCAGCACTGCGGTTCGTGAAAAACTGTTTTTT
. | . | TRBJ2-5 | TRBV4-1 | CASSQWTGDQETQYF | TGCGCCAGCAGCCAATGGACGGGAGACCAAGAGACCCAGTACTTC
. | TRBD2 | TRBJ2-1 | TRBV19 | CASTDWTSGRKNEQFF | TGTGCCAGTACTGATTGGACTAGCGGGAGAAAGAATGAGCAGTTCTTC
. | . | TRBJ2-1 | TRBV19 | CASRQGEYNEQFF | TGTGCCAGTAGACAGGGCGAATACAATGAGCAGTTCTTC
. | . | TRBJ1-2 | TRBV30 | CAWSVRGYGYTF | TGTGCCTGGAGTGTTCGCGGCTATGGCTACACCTTC
. | . | TRBJ2-7 | TRBV2 | CASSEGRMQYEQYF | TGTGCCAGCAGTGAAGGCAGGATGCAGTACGAGCAGTACTTC
. | . | TRBJ1-1 | TRBV7-2 | CASSPTGPTEAFF | TGTGCCAGCAGCCCCACAGGGCCGACTGAAGCTTTCTTT
. | . | TRBJ2-5 | TRBV30 | CAWTVQETQYF | TGTGCCTGGACAGTCCAAGAGACCCAGTACTTC
. | . | TRBJ1-5 | TRBV14 | CASSQVEGMPQHF | TGTGCCAGCAGCCAGGTGGAGGGGATGCCCCAGCATTTT
. | TRBD1 | TRBJ2-2 | TRBV7-3 | CASRRGQGAAGELFF | TGTGCCAGCAGGCGAGGACAGGGGGCGGCCGGGGAGCTGTTTTTT
. | TRBD1 | TRBJ1-1 | TRBV3-1/TRBV3-2 | CASSRKIGVWTGATNTEAFF | TGTGCCAGCAGCCGCAAGATAGGAGTATGGACAGGGGCCACGAACACTGAAGCTTTCTTT
. | . | TRBJ1-2 | TRBV9 | CASSDGSYGYTF | TGTGCCAGCAGCGATGGGAGCTATGGCTACACCTTC
. | TRBD2 | TRBJ2-1 | TRBV7-9 | CASSSGGTVHPLGQFF | TGTGCCAGCAGCTCGGGGGGGACCGTACACCCCCTGGGGCAGTTCTTC
. | TRBD2 | TRBJ2-7 | TRBV29-1 | CSVAWGRGDEQYF | TGCAGCGTTGCCTGGGGGCGGGGGGACGAGCAGTACTTC
. | TRBD1 | TRBJ1-1 | TRBV2 | CASTTGFRLLNTEAFF | TGTGCCAGCACGACAGGGTTTCGCCTATTGAACACTGAAGCTTTCTTT
. | TRBD1 | TRBJ1-1 | TRBV18 | CASSPGQGSGMNTEAFF | TGTGCCAGCTCCCCGGGACAGGGTTCAGGCATGAACACTGAAGCTTTCTTT
. | . | TRBJ1-3 | TRBV2 | CASSGVRTGNTIYF | TGTGCCAGCAGTGGGGTCCGGACAGGAAACACCATATATTTT
. | . | TRBJ1-1 | TRBV5-4 | CASSLGLGGGGEAFF | TGTGCCAGCAGCCTCGGTCTGGGCGGGGGGGGTGAAGCTTTCTTT
. | TRBD2 | TRBJ2-1 | TRBV15 | CATSRLAGEWFF | TGTGCCACCAGCAGATTAGCGGGGGAGTGGTTCTTC
. | TRBD1 | TRBJ2-1 | TRBV9 | CASSNRDSYNEQFF | TGTGCCAGCAGTAACCGGGACAGTTACAATGAGCAGTTCTTC
. | TRBD2 | TRBJ2-3 | TRBV19 | CASSRLAGKGDTQYF | TGTGCCAGTAGTCGGCTAGCGGGGAAAGGAGATACGCAGTATTTT
. | . | TRBJ1-1 | TRBV11-3 | CASSLGMQGQGEAFF | TGTGCCAGCAGCTTAGGGATGCAGGGGCAGGGTGAAGCTTTCTTT
. | . | TRBJ2-5 | TRBV6-6 | CASSYESETQYF | TGTGCCAGCAGTTATGAGTCGGAGACCCAGTACTTC